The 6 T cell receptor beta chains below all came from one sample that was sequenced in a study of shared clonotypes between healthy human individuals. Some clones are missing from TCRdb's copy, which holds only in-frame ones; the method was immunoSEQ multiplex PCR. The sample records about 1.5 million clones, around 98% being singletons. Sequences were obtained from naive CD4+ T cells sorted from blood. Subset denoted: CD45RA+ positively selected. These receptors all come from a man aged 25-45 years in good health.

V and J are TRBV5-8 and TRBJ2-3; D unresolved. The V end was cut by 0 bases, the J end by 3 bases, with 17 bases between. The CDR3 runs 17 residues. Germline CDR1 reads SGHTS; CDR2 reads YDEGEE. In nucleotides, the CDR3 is TGTGCCAGCAGCTTGGGTCTCTCATTTGATAGTACAGATACGCAGTATTTT. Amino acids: CASSLGLSFDSTDTQYF.

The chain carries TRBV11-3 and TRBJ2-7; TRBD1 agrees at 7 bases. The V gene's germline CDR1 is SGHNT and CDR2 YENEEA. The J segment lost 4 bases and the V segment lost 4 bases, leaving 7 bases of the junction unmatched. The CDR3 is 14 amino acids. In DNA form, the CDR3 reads TGTGCCAGCAGCTCGACAGGGTGGGGGTACGAGCAGTACTTC. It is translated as CASSSTGWGYEQYF.

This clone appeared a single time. This CDR3 reads CASSPLQTGASDTGELFF. As DNA, the CDR3 is TGTGCCAGCTCACCACTGCAGACAGGGGCCTCGGACACCGGGGAGCTGTTTTTT. The rearrangement joins TRBV18 to TRBJ2-2, with 8 bases identical to TRBD1. CDR1 is KGHSH, CDR2 LQKENI, per germline. V trimming: 1 base; J trimming: 3 bases; junction bases outside the gene matches: 10. The CDR3 consists of 18 residues.

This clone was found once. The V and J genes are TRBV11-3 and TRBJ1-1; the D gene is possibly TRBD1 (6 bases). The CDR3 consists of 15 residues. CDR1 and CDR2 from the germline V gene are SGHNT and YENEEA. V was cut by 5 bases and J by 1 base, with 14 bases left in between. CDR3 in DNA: TGTGCCAGCAGCCCAGGGGCCCGTGGGAACACTGAAGCTTTCTTT. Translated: CASSPGARGNTEAFF. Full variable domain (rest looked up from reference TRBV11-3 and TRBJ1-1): EAGVVQSPRYKIIEKKQPVAFWCNPISGHNTLYWYLQNLGQGPELLIRYENEEAVDDSQLPKDRFSAERLKGVDSTLKIQPAELGDSAVYLCASSPGARGNTEAFFGQGTRLTVV.

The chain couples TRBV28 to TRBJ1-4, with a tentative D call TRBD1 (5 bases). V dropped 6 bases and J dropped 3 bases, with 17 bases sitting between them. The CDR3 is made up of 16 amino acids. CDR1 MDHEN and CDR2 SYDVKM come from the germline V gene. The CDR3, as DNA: TGTGCCAGCAGCCCCCCAGGGCCGGCAGCTAATGAAAAACTGTTTTTT. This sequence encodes CASSPPGPAANEKLFF.

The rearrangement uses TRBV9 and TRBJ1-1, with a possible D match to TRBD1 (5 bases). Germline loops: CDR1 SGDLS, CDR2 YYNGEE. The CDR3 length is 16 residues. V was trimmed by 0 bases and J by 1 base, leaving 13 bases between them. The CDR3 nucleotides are TGTGCCAGCAGCGTAGTTCAGGGCGGGCCGAACACTGAAGCTTTCTTT. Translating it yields CASSVVQGGPNTEAFF.